A selection of T cell receptor beta chains follows, all from one sample in a study of blood T cell repertoires in COVID-19. The protocol was immunoSEQ multiplex PCR, while the TCRdb copy is restricted to in-frame clones and leaves out a portion. This sample has approximately 100,000 clones, with 84% found just once. What was sequenced was peripheral blood. The receptors here all came from a man between 60 and 70 years old with acute or convalescent COVID-19. Each CDR3 is given with its conserved first and last residue. The order of the fields is clone size, V gene, J gene, D gene, CDR3 protein, CDR3 DNA. The D gene is left open where the match is weak. Size values are once, few and many counts, or a class for expanded clones, and some rows have none.

-	TRBV28	TRBJ2-6	-	CASTPGGALSGANVLTF	TGTGCCAGCACCCCTGGGGGGGCCCTCTCTGGGGCCAACGTCCTGACTTTC
-	TRBV7-9	TRBJ1-4	TRBD1	CASSPQGATNEKLFF	TGTGCCAGCAGCCCGCAGGGGGCGACTAATGAAAAACTGTTTTTT
-	TRBV19	TRBJ2-1	-	CASSIWGTAEQFF	TGTGCCAGTAGTATCTGGGGCACAGCTGAGCAGTTCTTC
-	TRBV7-3	TRBJ2-3	TRBD2	CASSLKVGLAGQKASTDTQYF	TGTGCCAGCAGCTTAAAGGTTGGACTAGCGGGGCAGAAAGCTAGCACAGATACGCAGTATTTT
once	TRBV20-1	TRBJ2-1	-	CSASSRRTGGPKTYNEQFF	TGCAGTGCTAGTTCCCGACGAACGGGGGGCCCTAAAACCTACAATGAGCAGTTCTTC
-	TRBV2	TRBJ2-7	-	CASSGTTYEQYF	TGTGCCAGCAGTGGGACAACTTACGAGCAGTACTTC
-	TRBV5-1	TRBJ2-1	-	CASSLPMGGREQFF	TGCGCCAGCAGCTTACCGATGGGGGGTCGCGAGCAGTTCTTC
-	TRBV7-9	TRBJ1-1	-	CASSLVAVGVAFF	TGTGCCAGCAGCTTAGTAGCTGTTGGAGTAGCTTTCTTT
-	TRBV18	TRBJ2-3	TRBD2	CASSPPGRENTQYF	TGTGCCAGCTCACCACCGGGGCGGGAGAATACGCAGTATTTT
once	TRBV6-2/TRBV6-3	TRBJ1-1	TRBD1	CASSSGGTGNTEAFF	TGTGCCAGCAGTTCCGGTGGGACAGGGAACACTGAAGCTTTCTTT
-	TRBV9	TRBJ1-6	-	CASSVAGGMGSPLHF	TGTGCCAGCAGCGTAGCGGGGGGGATGGGTTCACCCCTCCACTTT
-	TRBV4-1	TRBJ2-1	TRBD2	CASSQDRVAGGQFNEQFF	TGCGCCAGCAGCCAAGATCGAGTAGCGGGGGGGCAGTTTAATGAGCAGTTCTTC
-	TRBV5-8	TRBJ1-1	-	CASSLAGGRNTEAFF	TGTGCCAGCAGCTTGGCCGGGGGTAGGAACACTGAAGCTTTCTTT
-	TRBV6-2/TRBV6-3	TRBJ1-6	-	CASSLRGNTANSPLHF	TGTGCCAGCAGTCTTCGGGGGAATACCGCTAATTCACCCCTCCACTTT
-	TRBV28	TRBJ1-5	-	CASSLIAGVNQPQHF	TGTGCCAGCAGTTTAATAGCAGGGGTGAATCAGCCCCAGCATTTT
-	TRBV7-2	TRBJ2-2	TRBD2	CASNLGGADTGELFF	TGTGCCAGCAACCTCGGGGGGGCCGATACCGGGGAGCTGTTTTTT